Shown below are 32 T cell receptor beta chains from a single sample sequenced in a study of T cells in Graves' hyperthyroidism and ophthalmopathy. It was RNA transcripts that yielded the amplified TCR beta CDR3 regions. The HTBI primer set served for first-round RT-PCR of the TCR CDR3. One entry per CDR3 protein, called by TCRdb with MiXCR from the multiplex PCR reads. The repertoire consists of some 720,000 distinct CDR3 sequences, with roughly 15% occurring once and the leading ten covering under 10%. Sequenced sample: blood. Every receptor here comes from a man between 18 and 29 years old with Graves' hyperthyroidism.

This sequence joins TRBV7-9 and TRBJ2-7; no clear D gene. The CDR3 spans 14 residues. Germline V gene sequence: CDR1 SEHNR, CDR2 FQNEAQ (reference sequence). V dropped 4 bases and J dropped 2 bases, with 12 bases sitting between them. The CDR3 bases are TGTGCCAGCAGCTCCCTCCTACATGCCTACGAGCAGTACTTC. It codes for CASSSLLHAYEQYF.

This clonotype was recorded a few times. CDR3 DNA: TGTGCCAGCAGCCAAGGGGTCCGGGGCAACTATGGCTACACCTTC. Protein: CASSQGVRGNYGYTF. The V and J genes are TRBV6-1 and TRBJ1-2; possible D gene TRBD1, 5 bases. The CDR3 contains 15 residues. The germline V and J ends were trimmed by 6 bases and 2 bases, with 16 bases remaining between them. Germline CDR1 is MNHNS and CDR2 is SASEGT.

This clonotype occurred many times. The rearrangement uses TRBV11-2 and TRBJ2-5, with 11 bases matching TRBD2. The V and J ends lost 4 bases and 3 bases, in that order; junction bases with no gene match: 1. The CDR3 runs 14 residues. Germline CDR1 and CDR2: SGHAT and FQNNGV. The CDR3 sequence: CASSWGLAEETQYF. The CDR3, as DNA: TGTGCCAGCAGCTGGGGACTAGCGGAAGAGACCCAGTACTTC.

The sample holds many counts of this clonotype. The V and J genes are TRBV7-6 and TRBJ2-1, with D possibly matching TRBD1 (5 bases). Germline CDR1 is SGHVS and CDR2 is FNYEAQ. This CDR3 has 17 amino acids. V was cut by 1 base and J by 0 bases, with 13 bases left in between. The CDR3 DNA reads as TGTGCCAGCAGCTTAGAGCAGGGCGGCCTCTCCTACAATGAGCAGTTCTTC. Protein product: CASSLEQGGLSYNEQFF.

The V call is TRBV4-3, the J call TRBJ1-1, with D unresolved. The V and J ends lost 0 bases and 6 bases respectively, with 8 bases between them. From germline, CDR1 is LGHNA and CDR2 YSLEER. The CDR3 runs to 13 residues. As DNA, the CDR3 is TGCGCCAGCAGCCAAGAAAGGGCCTCTGAAGCTTTCTTT. Translating gives CASSQERASEAFF.

The genes are TRBV18 and TRBJ2-6; D perhaps matches TRBD2 (6 bases). The germline V gene encodes CDR1 KGHSH and CDR2 LQKENI. V lost 3 bases to trimming and J lost 0 bases, with 15 bases between them. CDR3 length: 18 residues. The DNA of the CDR3 is TGTGCCAGCTCACCCCGGGCTAGCGATTCCTCTGGGGCCAACGTCCTGACTTTC. It encodes CASSPRASDSSGANVLTF.

A few counts support this clonotype. V and J are TRBV20-1 and TRBJ1-2; weak D call: TRBD1 (6 bases). The CDR3 runs to 13 residues. Deletions cut 6 bases from V and 7 bases from J, with 18 bases between. CDR1 and CDR2 (germline): DFQATT, SNEGSKA (reference sequence). CDR3 protein: CSASRGKKGGYTF. The CDR3 DNA sequence: TGCAGTGCCTCAAGGGGGAAAAAGGGTGGCTACACCTTC.

At least ten counts were recorded for this clonotype. The rearrangement joins TRBV29-1 to TRBJ2-1, with 12 bases matching TRBD2. V shed 7 bases and J 1 base; nucleotides not matched to a gene: 5. This CDR3 is 15 amino acids long. CDR1 is SQVTM and CDR2 is ANQGSEA in the germline V gene. Here the CDR3 DNA reads TGCAGCGCCGACCTAGCGGGAGGGTCCTACAATGAGCAGTTCTTC. This sequence encodes CSADLAGGSYNEQFF.

In its sample, this clonotype was seen many times. The rearrangement uses TRBV5-6 and TRBJ2-3; unclear D gene. The CDR3 length is 15 residues. V was trimmed by 2 bases and J by 7 bases, leaving 17 bases between them. Germline V lookup: CDR1 SGHDT, CDR2 YYEEEE. The CDR3 nucleotides read TGTGCCAGCAGCTTTGGGTACCACGGAACTTATACGCAGTATTTT. This sequence encodes CASSFGYHGTYTQYF.

The genes are TRBV3-1 and TRBJ2-3, with D perhaps matching TRBD1 or TRBD2 (5 bases each). Looked up from germline, CDR1 is LGHDT and CDR2 is YNNKEL (reference sequence). Trimming cost V 0 bases and J 6 bases, with 7 bases left between them. This CDR3 is built from 13 residues. CDR3: CASSQDWGDTQYF. The CDR3 DNA sequence: TGTGCCAGCAGCCAAGATTGGGGGGATACGCAGTATTTT.

V and J are TRBV24-1 and TRBJ2-2, with D unresolved. Trimming cost V 4 bases and J 1 base, with 9 bases left between them. Germline V gene lookup returns CDR1 KGHDR and CDR2 SFDVKD. This CDR3 is 15 amino acids long. The CDR3 bases are TGTGCCACCAGTGAAGGCGTAGGGAACACCGGGGAGCTGTTTTTT. Its protein product is CATSEGVGNTGELFF.

This clonotype was detected many times. The rearrangement joins TRBV12-5 to TRBJ2-5; D gene uncertain. V lost 1 base and J 4 bases, leaving 10 bases between the germline ends. Germline CDR1 is LGHNT and CDR2 is FRNRAP. The CDR3 runs to 14 residues. Written as DNA, the CDR3 is TGTGCTAGTGGTTTGGGACCTGGCCCAGAGACCCAGTACTTC. Its translation: CASGLGPGPETQYF. Full variable domain (rest looked up from reference TRBV12-5 and TRBJ2-5): DARVTQTPRHKVTEMGQEVTMRCQPILGHNTVFWYRQTMMQGLELLAYFRNRAPLDDSGMPKDRFSAEMPDATLATLKIQPSEPRDSAVYFCASGLGPGPETQYFGPGTRLLVL.

This chain links TRBV4-1 with TRBJ2-5; 7 bases line up with TRBD1. Germline loops: CDR1 MGHRA, CDR2 YSYEKL. The CDR3 totals 17 residues. V lost 2 bases, J lost 7 bases, and 16 bases stayed unmatched. The CDR3 DNA sequence: TGCGCCAGCAGCCAAAAGAATACCGGGACAGCAACCGGGACCCAGTACTTC. Its translation: CASSQKNTGTATGTQYF.

This clonotype was seen many times. The rearrangement links TRBV5-1 to TRBJ2-1; weak D call: TRBD1 (6 bases). The CDR3 consists of 14 residues. Trimming removed 4 bases from V and 8 bases from J, with 16 bases in between. CDR1 is SGHRS, CDR2 YFSETQ, per germline. CDR3 region: CASSPGVASDEQFF. The CDR3 nucleotides are TGCGCCAGCAGCCCAGGGGTCGCCTCCGATGAGCAGTTCTTC.

This clonotype was seen a few times. A much larger clone sits a single nucleotide away, making a read error possible. This sequence joins TRBV6-1 and TRBJ1-1; D uncertain. Germline V CDR1 and CDR2: MNHNS, SASEGT. V gave up 4 bases and J gave up 3 bases, with 3 bases separating them. The CDR3 spans 11 residues. The CDR3 here is CASSGHTEAFF. The CDR3 DNA reads TGTGCCAGCAGTGGTCACACTGAAGCTTTCTTT.

There are many counts of this clonotype. The CDR3 protein is CASSDPSYNEQFF. The CDR3 nucleotides are TGTGCCAGCAGTGATCCGTCGTACAATGAGCAGTTCTTC. The chain carries TRBV2 and TRBJ2-1; unclear D gene. The CDR3 runs to 13 residues. Germline assignment: CDR1 SNHLY and CDR2 FYNNEI. V was trimmed by 3 bases and J by 4 bases, leaving 7 bases between them.

This clonotype turned up a few times. J is TRBJ2-4 and V is TRBV4-2; 7 bases align to TRBD2. The germline V gene encodes CDR1 LGHNA and CDR2 YNFKEQ. Trimming at V came to 0 bases and at J to 1 base, leaving 3 bases not matched to a gene. The CDR3 extends over 16 amino acids. CDR3 sequence: CASSQEGGRAKNIQYF. The CDR3 DNA follows: TGTGCCAGCAGCCAAGAGGGGGGGAGGGCCAAAAACATTCAGTACTTC.

This sequence joins TRBV24-1 and TRBJ2-1; weak D call: TRBD2 (5 bases). From germline, CDR1 is KGHDR and CDR2 SFDVKD. The CDR3 sequence is 15 residues long. The V end was cut by 0 bases, the J end by 4 bases, with 9 bases between. The CDR3 DNA follows: TGTGCCACCAGTGATTTGGGAGGAGGTTACAATGAGCAGTTCTTC. Translating gives CATSDLGGGYNEQFF.

The V and J genes are TRBV15 and TRBJ2-7; 10 nucleotides match TRBD1. V lost 1 base to trimming and J lost 4 bases; unmatched junction nucleotides: 1. The germline gives CDR1 LNHNV, CDR2 YYDKDF (reference sequence). CDR3 length: 14 residues. The CDR3 loop reads CATSRGTGGYEQYF. The CDR3 DNA is TGTGCCACCAGCAGAGGGACAGGGGGTTACGAGCAGTACTTC.

This clonotype was recorded at least ten times. The chain is built from TRBV27 and TRBJ2-3; 12 nucleotides line up with TRBD2. V lost 5 bases, J lost 4 bases, and 13 bases stayed unmatched. Per germline, CDR1 MNHEY and CDR2 SMNVEV (reference sequence). The CDR3 extends over 18 amino acids. CDR3 sequence: CASSETPGLAGYSDTQYF. The CDR3 coding sequence is TGTGCCAGCAGTGAAACACCGGGACTAGCGGGCTACTCAGATACGCAGTATTTT.

A few counts support this clonotype. The chain combines TRBV12-3 or TRBV12-4 with TRBJ1-5; D might be TRBD1 (5 bases). This CDR3 spans 13 amino acids. With 8 bases removed from V and 4 bases from J, the gap between germline ends came to 12 bases. CDR3 sequence: CASDEGINQPQHF. The CDR3 bases are TGTGCCAGCGATGAGGGGATTAATCAGCCCCAGCATTTT.

This clonotype was found a few times. J is TRBJ1-2 and V is TRBV7-2; D call uncertain. The V and J ends lost 1 base and 7 bases respectively, with 10 bases between them. The CDR3 has 13 residues. CDR1 and CDR2 from the germline V gene are SGHTA and FQGNSA. The CDR3 protein is CASSLDPLSGYTF. The CDR3 DNA reads as TGTGCCAGCAGCTTAGACCCTCTTTCTGGCTACACCTTC.

This chain connects TRBV10-2 to TRBJ2-1, with 8 nucleotides matching TRBD2. CDR3 size: 13 residues. The V gene end was trimmed by 7 bases and the J gene end by 9 bases; junction bases not matched to a gene: 8. Looked up from germline, CDR1 is WSHSY and CDR2 is SAAADI. The CDR3 loop is CASTSGLGAEQFF. The CDR3 DNA reads as TGCGCCAGCACTTCGGGACTAGGAGCTGAGCAGTTCTTC.

This clonotype was observed at least ten times. The genes are TRBV28 and TRBJ2-1; D not resolved. Per the germline V gene, CDR1 is MDHEN and CDR2 is SYDVKM. CDR3 length equals 14 residues. Trimming removed 7 bases at V and 3 bases at J, with 13 bases between. The CDR3 loop reads CASTERLFYNEQFF. CDR3 in DNA: TGTGCCAGCACCGAACGGCTGTTCTACAATGAGCAGTTCTTC.

This clonotype was seen a single time. A much larger clone lies a single base off, so this may be a read error. The rearrangement uses TRBV27 and TRBJ2-1, with D unclear. The V end lost 1 base, the J end lost 2 bases, and 12 bases lay between the germline ends. The CDR3 loop spans 16 amino acids. The germline CDR1 and CDR2 sequences are MNHEY and SMNVEV (reference sequence). The CDR3 DNA reads as TGTGCCAGCAGTTTATACAGCCTAACCGCCTACAATGAGCAGTTCTTC. Translation: CASSLYSLTAYNEQFF.

Notes on this clonotype: At one end, the junction sequence differs from germline, possibly due to a read error. This chain uses TRBV5-1 with TRBJ2-1; possibly TRBD2 for D (6 bases). Germline loops: CDR1 SGHRS, CDR2 YFSETQ. This CDR3 spans 13 amino acids. CDR3 protein: CASRLGGIDEQFF. CDR3 DNA: TGCGCCAGCAGGTTGGGCGGGATCGATGAGCAGTTCTTC. The variable domain in full, with the rest retrieved from reference TRBV5-1 and TRBJ2-1, is KAGVTQTPRYLIKTRGQQVTLSCSPISGHRSVSWYQQTPGQGLQFLFEYFSETQRNKGNFPGRFSGRQFSNSRSEMNVSTLELGDSALYLCASRLGGIDEQFFGPGTRLTVL.

The chain uses TRBV28 and TRBJ2-3; 7 positions agree with TRBD2. After removal of 8 bases from V and 8 bases from J, the junction contained 13 bases not matched to a gene. Germline loops: CDR1 MDHEN, CDR2 SYDVKM. This CDR3 contains 14 residues. CDR3 region: CASLPGEPGGTQYF. DNA of the CDR3: TGTGCCAGCCTCCCGGGAGAACCGGGGGGTACGCAGTATTTT.

This clonotype was seen a few times. This may arise from a read error, as a much more abundant clone is one base away. The chain employs TRBV28 and TRBJ2-1; a weak D match, TRBD2 (5 bases). Germline CDR1 MDHEN, CDR2 SYDVKM. The CDR3 contains 15 residues. Trimming stripped 2 bases from V and 9 bases from J, with 17 bases between. The chain's CDR3 is CASSLRASRKGEQFF. In nucleotides, the CDR3 is TGTGCCAGCAGTTTAAGGGCTAGCAGGAAGGGTGAGCAGTTCTTC. Variable domain in full (rest from reference TRBV28 and TRBJ2-1): DVKVTQSSRYLVKRTGEKVFLECVQDMDHENMFWYRQDPGLGLRLIYFSYDVKMKEKGDIPEGYSVSREKKERFSLILESASTNQTSMYLCASSLRASRKGEQFFGPGTRLTVL.

V and J are TRBV28 and TRBJ2-2; D may correspond to TRBD1 or TRBD2 (7 bases each). Germline V lookup: CDR1 MDHEN, CDR2 SYDVKM. The CDR3 has 17 amino acids. The V gene lost 6 bases and the J gene lost 12 bases, with 29 bases spanning the gap. The CDR3 is CASRLTQGGGSAGKLFF. The CDR3 nucleotides read TGTGCCAGCAGACTAACCCAGGGGGGGGGCAGCGCCGGAAAGCTGTTTTTT.

This clonotype was found many times. The V and J genes are TRBV29-1 and TRBJ1-2, with D tentatively TRBD1 (6 bases). Germline V lookup: CDR1 SQVTM, CDR2 ANQGSEA. The V end lost 6 bases, the J end lost 2 bases, and 25 bases lay between the germline ends. CDR3 size: 17 residues. The CDR3 spells CSVPTWEGGRLNYGYTF. The CDR3 region has the DNA TGCAGCGTCCCAACTTGGGAGGGGGGGCGCCTAAACTATGGCTACACCTTC.

This clonotype was observed many times. V gene TRBV24-1 combines with J gene TRBJ2-7, with a tentative D call TRBD1 (6 bases). Germline V gene data show CDR1 as KGHDR and CDR2 as SFDVKD. CDR3 length: 15 residues. The V gene lost 4 bases and the J gene lost 8 bases, with 20 bases spanning the gap. CDR3: CATSDTRTDFTQQYF. CDR3 sequence (DNA): TGTGCCACCAGTGACACACGGACAGACTTTACGCAGCAGTACTTC.

The chain combines TRBV29-1 with TRBJ1-2, with D unclear. The ends were cut back, 4 bases at V and 6 bases at J, with 9 bases in the middle. Germline CDR1 and CDR2: SQVTM and ANQGSEA. The CDR3 totals 11 residues. CDR3 DNA: TGCAGCGTTGTATGGGTCGATGGCTACACCTTC. This codes for CSVVWVDGYTF.